The 3 T cell receptor beta chains given below trace back to one sample, sequenced in a study of metastatic and nonmetastatic thyroid tumors. Prior to thyroid surgery, none of the patients had received any treatment. TCRdb re-analyzed the PCR reads through MiXCR. Here the sample spans more than 9,500 clones, roughly 29% being singletons. Sequenced sample: tumor tissue. These receptors all stem from a male donor with papillary thyroid cancer or a benign thyroid nodule (not recorded which). Some clones in this sample may be carry-over from other donors' samples.

The V gene is TRBV20-1, the J gene TRBJ2-5; D is ambiguous. This CDR3 has 12 amino acids. Germline lookup yields CDR1 DFQATT and CDR2 SNEGSKA (reference sequence). Trimming took 3 bases from V and 2 from J, leaving 7 bases between them. CDR3 bases: TGCAGTGCTAGCGTGGCTCAAGAGACCCAGTACTTC. Translated, it gives CSASVAQETQYF.

V is TRBV6-1 and J is TRBJ2-3; no firm D call. Germline lookup yields CDR1 MNHNS and CDR2 SASEGT. The CDR3 extends over 14 amino acids. V lost 7 bases, J lost 1 base, and 12 bases lay in between. CDR3 bases: TGTGCCAGCAAATCGACGTTGGGCACAGATACGCAGTATTTT. As protein: CASKSTLGTDTQYF.

Only a few counts were recorded for this clone. This rearrangement joins TRBV12-3 or TRBV12-4 to TRBJ1-5, with 8 bases that match TRBD1. The V and J ends lost 1 base and 4 bases, in that order; junction bases with no gene match: 9. The CDR3 has 17 amino acids. CDR3: CASSLGRGTGRNQPQHF. In DNA, the CDR3 is TGTGCCAGCAGTTTAGGGAGGGGGACAGGAAGAAATCAGCCCCAGCATTTT.